These 24 T cell receptor beta chains were sequenced from one sample in a study of CD8+CD57+ T cells in acquired aplastic anemia (dated by TCRdb to between 2017 and 2018). This sample was sequenced with an Illumina HiSeq 2000. Genomic DNA was used as template for profiling of TCR beta VDJ combinations and CDR3 sequences. Using fastp at Q25 and MiXCR, TCRdb reprocessed the public reads and kept productive beta chains. Each record represents a unique CDR3 protein, reported with the most common genes and DNA among its rows. The sample table records 350,000 to 450,000 distinct CDR3 sequences; 60% to 80% of these occur just once. Clones ranked in the top ten supply approximately 4% of the sample. Sequenced sample: sorted CD4+, CD8+, or CD8+CD57+ T cells (not recorded which) from PBMCs. The receptors were gathered from a human donor in good health, serving as a control.

This clonotype has at least ten counts. V and J are TRBV25-1 and TRBJ1-1; TRBD1 matches 7 bases. Germline V lookup: CDR1 MGHDK, CDR2 SYGVNS. The V and J ends lost 6 bases and 3 bases, in that order; junction bases with no gene match: 7. This CDR3 has 14 residues. The CDR3 sequence is CASSGTDADTEAFF. The CDR3 DNA sequence: TGTGCCAGCAGCGGGACAGACGCAGACACTGAAGCTTTCTTT.

As concerns this clonotype: A much larger clone sits a single nucleotide away, making a read error possible. V gene TRBV12-3 or TRBV12-4 combines with J gene TRBJ2-7; 12 nucleotides agree with TRBD2. The V gene end was trimmed by 5 bases and the J gene end by 7 bases; junction bases not matched to a gene: 9. The CDR3 sequence is 15 residues long. The CDR3 loop reads CASSALAGGLGEQYF. DNA for the CDR3: TGTGCCAGCAGTGCCCTAGCGGGGGGGTTGGGTGAGCAGTACTTC.

This clonotype appeared a few times. The genes are TRBV27 and TRBJ2-7, with no clear D. CDR1 and CDR2 (germline): MNHEY, SMNVEV (reference sequence). Trimming took 6 bases from V and 3 from J, leaving 15 bases between them. The CDR3 has 14 amino acids. The CDR3 region is CASSVGGQFYEQYF. Written as DNA, the CDR3 is TGTGCCAGCAGCGTTGGTGGGCAGTTCTACGAGCAGTACTTC.

About this clonotype itself: No conserved phenylalanine or tryptophan is present at the end of the CDR3, so a read error is the likely explanation. The DNA is omitted, as the CDR3 cannot be located on it reliably, and the CDR3 follows TCRdb's listing. The CDR3 reads CATSGVGAGESKSY. The rearrangement links TRBV24-1 to TRBJ2-5; the DNA was not compared with TRBD1, the D call given in the table. CDR1 and CDR2 (germline): KGHDR, SFDVKD. The CDR3 extends over 14 residues, inclusive of both ends.

This clonotype was recorded a few times. The chain uses TRBV30 and TRBJ2-5; 9 bases align to TRBD1. The CDR3 contains 15 residues. J lost 4 bases, V lost 3 bases, and 9 bases had no gene match. Per germline, CDR1 GTSNPN and CDR2 SVGIG (reference sequence). The CDR3 DNA reads as TGTGCCTGGAGCCTTCGACAGGGGGTAAGAGAGACCCAGTACTTC. Its protein product is CAWSLRQGVRETQYF.

J is TRBJ2-7 and V is TRBV2; 10 bases fit TRBD2. V was pared by 1 base and J by 3 bases, with 0 bases of the junction left unmatched. This CDR3 spans 14 amino acids. The V gene's germline CDR1 is SNHLY and CDR2 FYNNEI. CDR3 sequence (DNA): TGTGCCAGCAGTGAAGAGCGGGGGGGCTACGAGCAGTACTTC. This translates into CASSEERGGYEQYF.

With regard to this clonotype: A much larger clone sits a single nucleotide away, making a read error possible. This chain connects TRBV7-2 to TRBJ2-5; no clear D. The germline gives CDR1 SGHTA, CDR2 FQGNSA. This CDR3 is 13 amino acids long. This chain's CDR3 is CAGSSVSQETQYF. In nucleotides, the CDR3 is TGTGCCGGCAGCTCCGTATCCCAAGAGACCCAGTACTTC.

The chain joins TRBV20-1 to TRBJ1-2; D gene ambiguous. The CDR3 consists of 12 residues. Germline-derived CDR1 and CDR2 are DFQATT and SNEGSKA (reference sequence). V shed 3 bases and J shed 4 bases, with 9 bases lying between them. The CDR3 DNA sequence: TGCAGTGCTAGCGATCAAGGCTATGGCTACACCTTC. Amino acids: CSASDQGYGYTF.

In its sample, this clonotype was seen many times. The chain links TRBV20-1 to TRBJ1-1, with D perhaps TRBD1 (5 bases). V lost 0 bases, J lost 1 base, and 9 bases lay in between. The CDR3 runs 14 residues. CDR1 and CDR2 from the germline V gene are DFQATT and SNEGSKA (reference sequence). In DNA form, the CDR3 reads TGCAGTGCTAGAGAACGCACAGGGAACACTGAAGCTTTCTTT. The encoded protein is CSARERTGNTEAFF.

This clonotype has a handful of counts. The rearrangement uses TRBV29-1 and TRBJ1-2, with a possible D match to TRBD1 (5 bases). The CDR3 runs to 12 residues. Per the germline V gene, CDR1 is SQVTM and CDR2 is ANQGSEA. V was trimmed by 6 bases and J by 5 bases, leaving 13 bases between them. This CDR3 is CSVPGTSYGYTF. The CDR3 DNA sequence: TGCAGCGTCCCCGGGACGTCTTATGGCTACACCTTC. The full variable domain, with the rest looked up from reference TRBV29-1 and TRBJ1-2, is SAVISQKPSRDICQRGTSLTIQCQVDSQVTMMFWYRQQPGQSLTLIATANQGSEATYESGFVIDKFPISRPNLTFSTLTVSNMSPEDSSIYLCSVPGTSYGYTFGSGTRLTVV.

At least ten counts were recorded for this clonotype. The V gene is TRBV9, the J gene TRBJ2-1; the match to TRBD2 covers 7 bases. The germline CDR1 and CDR2 sequences are SGDLS and YYNGEE. There are 16 residues in the CDR3. J lost 3 bases, V lost 2 bases, and 8 bases had no gene match. As DNA, the CDR3 is TGTGCCAGCAGCGTTTCTGGCGGGGGTCGCTACAATGAGCAGTTCTTC. Its protein product is CASSVSGGGRYNEQFF.

As concerns this clonotype: A junction end diverges from the germline sequence, so it may reflect a read error. The chain has TRBV24-1 and TRBJ2-1; D not certain. TRBJ2-7 matches the DNA end more closely, so the J call is doubtful. The CDR3 consists of 14 residues. Germline V gene data show CDR1 as KGHDR and CDR2 as SFDVKD. CDR3 DNA: TGTGCCATCAGTCTGGGCCGCGGCAGGAATGAGCAGTACTTC. Amino acid sequence: CAISLGRGRNEQYF.

In this sample, this clonotype turned up a few times. The chain employs TRBV29-1 and TRBJ1-2, with a possible D match to TRBD1 (5 bases). Germline V CDR1 and CDR2: SQVTM, ANQGSEA. The V end lost 2 bases, the J end lost 8 bases, and 6 bases lay between the germline ends. CDR3 length: 10 residues. The CDR3 DNA sequence: TGCAGCGTTGAACAGGGAGGCTACACCTTC. Protein sequence: CSVEQGGYTF.

This clonotype was observed many times. The J gene is TRBJ2-7, the V gene TRBV12-3 or TRBV12-4; TRBD1 matches at 10 bases. This CDR3 has 15 amino acids. V was clipped by 5 bases and J by 6 bases; unmatched bases: 10. The CDR3 DNA reads TGTGCCAGCAGTCCGCGGACAGGGGGACAGGGCGAGCAGTACTTC. It translates to CASSPRTGGQGEQYF.

This chain joins TRBV12-3 or TRBV12-4 and TRBJ2-6; D is undetermined. V was shortened by 5 bases and J by 3 bases, with 8 bases between the two germline ends. This CDR3 is 14 amino acids long. CDR3 in amino acids: CASSRSFGANVLTF. The CDR3 coding sequence is TGTGCCAGCAGTCGCAGTTTTGGGGCCAACGTCCTGACTTTC.

As to this clonotype: This may arise from a read error, as a much more abundant clone is one base away. The chain couples TRBV6-2 or TRBV6-3 to TRBJ1-5; D is perhaps TRBD1 (6 bases). The CDR3 is 15 amino acids. Germline CDR1 reads MNHEY; CDR2 reads SVGEGT. The CDR3 loop reads CASRYSGAGNQPQHF. The DNA for the CDR3 is TGTGCCAGCAGGTACTCGGGGGCGGGCAATCAGCCCCAGCATTTT.

This clonotype has ten or more counts. The chain joins TRBV5-1 to TRBJ2-1, with 8 bases fitting TRBD2. V trimming: 3 bases; J trimming: 7 bases; junction bases outside the gene matches: 15. This CDR3 comprises 17 residues. Germline assignment: CDR1 SGHRS and CDR2 YFSETQ. The CDR3 sequence: CASSSEGAGGRSNEQFF. DNA for the CDR3: TGCGCCAGCAGCTCCGAGGGCGCGGGGGGCCGCTCGAATGAGCAGTTCTTC. Together with reference TRBV5-1 and TRBJ2-1, the CDR3 gives the full variable domain: KAGVTQTPRYLIKTRGQQVTLSCSPISGHRSVSWYQQTPGQGLQFLFEYFSETQRNKGNFPGRFSGRQFSNSRSEMNVSTLELGDSALYLCASSSEGAGGRSNEQFFGPGTRLTVL.

In this sample, this clonotype turned up once. This rearrangement joins TRBV20-1 to TRBJ1-2; 10 bases fit TRBD1. Trimming took 6 bases from V and 12 from J; bases not matched to a gene: 13. The germline gives CDR1 DFQATT, CDR2 SNEGSKA (reference sequence). The CDR3 consists of 13 residues. CDR3 region: CSARNYRDRGHTF. DNA of the CDR3: TGCAGTGCGCGGAATTACCGGGACAGGGGCCACACCTTC.

This clonotype was counted at least ten times. This chain links TRBV20-1 with TRBJ1-5; 7 bases line up with TRBD1. Germline V CDR1 and CDR2: DFQATT, SNEGSKA (reference sequence). Losses at the gene ends were 1 base for V and 6 bases for J; bases not matched to a gene: 6. The CDR3 is 14 residues long. The CDR3 here is CSARADRETQPQHF. DNA for the CDR3: TGCAGTGCTAGAGCCGACAGGGAAACTCAGCCCCAGCATTTT.

V is TRBV20-1 and J is TRBJ2-1; perhaps D is TRBD1 or TRBD2 (6 bases each). The CDR3 is made up of 15 amino acids. From germline, CDR1 is DFQATT and CDR2 SNEGSKA (reference sequence). Trimming pared 5 bases from V and 5 bases from J, leaving 19 bases between. The CDR3 nucleotides are TGCAGTGCTGGGACACCCGCGGGACTCAACAATGAGCAGTTCTTC. This codes for CSAGTPAGLNNEQFF.

V is TRBV15 and J is TRBJ1-1; 9 nucleotides align to TRBD1. Trimming cost V 6 bases and J 1 base; bases outside gene matches: 3. Germline CDR1 reads LNHNV; CDR2 reads YYDKDF (reference sequence). The CDR3 runs to 14 residues. In nucleotides, the CDR3 is TGTGCCACCAGGTCGGGACAGGGGAACACTGAAGCTTTCTTT. Its translation: CATRSGQGNTEAFF.

This chain joins TRBV7-3 and TRBJ2-1, with TRBD2 matching 9 bases. Germline trimming cut 6 bases from V and 6 bases from J; bases unmatched to any gene: 9. CDR1 is SGHTA and CDR2 is FQGTGA in the germline V gene. This CDR3 is built from 15 residues. The CDR3 sequence: CASSSGGPGANEQFF. The CDR3 region has the DNA TGTGCCAGCAGTAGCGGGGGACCGGGTGCCAATGAGCAGTTCTTC.

The rearrangement links TRBV20-1 to TRBJ2-3, with D perhaps TRBD2 (6 bases). Germline CDR1 and CDR2: DFQATT and SNEGSKA (reference sequence). The CDR3 spans 16 residues. The V gene lost 0 bases and the J gene lost 4 bases, with 17 bases spanning the gap. The CDR3: CSARDLLATAPDTQYF. The CDR3 coding sequence is TGCAGTGCTAGAGATCTACTAGCAACGGCCCCAGATACGCAGTATTTT.

About this clonotype itself: One end of the junction does not line up with germline, which may come from a read error. The chain links TRBV10-3 to TRBJ1-5, with D tentatively TRBD1 (5 bases). Germline CDR1 ENHRY, CDR2 SYGVKD. The CDR3 runs 15 residues. The CDR3 is CASSESGQDNHPHLF. The CDR3 DNA reads as TGTGCCAGCAGTGAGTCGGGTCAGGACAATCACCCCCATCTTTTT.